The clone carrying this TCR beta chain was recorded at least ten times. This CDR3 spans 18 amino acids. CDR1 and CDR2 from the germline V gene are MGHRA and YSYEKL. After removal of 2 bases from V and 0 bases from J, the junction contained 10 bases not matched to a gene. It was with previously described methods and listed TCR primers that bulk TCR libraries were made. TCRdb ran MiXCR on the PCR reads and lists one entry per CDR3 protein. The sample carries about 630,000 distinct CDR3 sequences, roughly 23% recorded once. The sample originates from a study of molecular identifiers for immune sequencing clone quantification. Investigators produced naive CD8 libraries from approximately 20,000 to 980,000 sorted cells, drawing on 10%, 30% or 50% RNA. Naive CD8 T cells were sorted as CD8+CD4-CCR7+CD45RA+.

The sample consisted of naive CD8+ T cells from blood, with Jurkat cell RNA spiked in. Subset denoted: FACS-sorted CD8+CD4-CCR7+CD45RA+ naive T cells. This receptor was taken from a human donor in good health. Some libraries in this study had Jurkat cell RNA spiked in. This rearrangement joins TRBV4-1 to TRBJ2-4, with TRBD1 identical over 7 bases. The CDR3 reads CASSQPRQGVLAKNIQYF. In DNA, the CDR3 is TGCGCCAGCAGCCAACCACGACAGGGCGTCCTAGCCAAAAACATTCAGTACTTC.